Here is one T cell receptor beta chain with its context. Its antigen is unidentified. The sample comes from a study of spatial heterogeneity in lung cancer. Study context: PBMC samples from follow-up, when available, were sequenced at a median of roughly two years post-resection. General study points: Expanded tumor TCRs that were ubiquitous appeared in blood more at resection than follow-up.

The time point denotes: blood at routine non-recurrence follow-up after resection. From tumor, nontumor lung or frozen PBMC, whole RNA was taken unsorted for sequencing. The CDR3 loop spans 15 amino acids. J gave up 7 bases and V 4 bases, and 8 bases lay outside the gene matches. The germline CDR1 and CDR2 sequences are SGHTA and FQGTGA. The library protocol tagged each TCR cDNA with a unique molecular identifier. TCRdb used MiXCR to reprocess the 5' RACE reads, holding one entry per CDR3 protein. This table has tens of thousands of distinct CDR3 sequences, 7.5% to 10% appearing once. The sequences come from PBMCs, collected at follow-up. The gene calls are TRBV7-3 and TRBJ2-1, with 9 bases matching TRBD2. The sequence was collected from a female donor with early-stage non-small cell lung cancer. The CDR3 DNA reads TGTGCCAGCAGCTACGGTAGCGGGAGTAATAATGAGCAGTTCTTC. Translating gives CASSYGSGSNNEQFF.